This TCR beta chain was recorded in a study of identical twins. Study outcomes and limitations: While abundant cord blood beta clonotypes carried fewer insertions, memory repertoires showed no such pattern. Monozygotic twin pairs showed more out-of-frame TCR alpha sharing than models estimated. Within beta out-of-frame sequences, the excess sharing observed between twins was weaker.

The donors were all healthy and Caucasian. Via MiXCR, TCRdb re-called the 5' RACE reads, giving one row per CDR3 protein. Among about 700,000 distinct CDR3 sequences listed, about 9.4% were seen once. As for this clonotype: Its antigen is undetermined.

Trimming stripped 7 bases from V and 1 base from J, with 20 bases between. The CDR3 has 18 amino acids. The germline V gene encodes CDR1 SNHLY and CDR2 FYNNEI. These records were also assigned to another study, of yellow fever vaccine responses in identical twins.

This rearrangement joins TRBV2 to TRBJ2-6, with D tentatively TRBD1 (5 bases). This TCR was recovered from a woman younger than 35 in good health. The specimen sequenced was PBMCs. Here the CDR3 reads CASKLLTGLASGANVLTF. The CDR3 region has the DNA TGTGCCAGCAAGTTACTAACAGGCCTGGCATCTGGGGCCAACGTCCTGACTTTC.